A single sample is the source of the 10 T cell receptor beta chains below, sequenced in a study of OX40 agonist ivuxolimab in advanced cancers. The library was prepared using the immunoSEQ multiplex PCR assay. This immuneACCESS table, as held by TCRdb, lists in-frame sequences with V and J called but not all clones. Of the missing ones, under half trace to an unresolved V gene in checked studies; the others have no known cause. The sample contains 65,000 to 95,000 clones, around 88% of them found a single time. Around 0.8% of the sample lies in the top ten. The sample in question was CD4+ or CD8+ T cells sorted from blood, obtained in a trial of the OX40 agonist ivuxolimab. The receptor source for this set is an adult with an advanced solid tumor such as melanoma, head and neck, liver or kidney cancer.

This sequence joins TRBV18 and TRBJ2-2, with D uncertain. The CDR3 loop spans 14 amino acids. Germline assignment: CDR1 KGHSH and CDR2 LQKENI. The ends were cut back, 2 bases at V and 7 bases at J, with 11 bases in the middle. The CDR3 DNA is TGTGCCAGCTCACCAGCTTCCCTGAGCGGGGAGCTGTTTTTT. It specifies CASSPASLSGELFF. Variable domain in full (rest from reference TRBV18 and TRBJ2-2): NAGVMQNPRHLVRRRGQEARLRCSPMKGHSHVYWYRQLPEEGLKFMVYLQKENIIDESGMPKERFSAEFPKEGPSILRIQQVVRGDSAAYFCASSPASLSGELFFGEGSRLTVL.

This clone was picked up a small number of times. The chain combines TRBV27 with TRBJ2-1, with D unclear. The germline V and J ends were trimmed by 2 bases and 12 bases, with 11 bases remaining between them. CDR1 is MNHEY, CDR2 SMNVEV, per germline (reference sequence). CDR3 length: 12 residues. The CDR3 region is CASSLPPGGQFF. The CDR3, as DNA: TGTGCCAGCAGTTTACCTCCGGGTGGGCAGTTCTTC.

This sequence joins TRBV5-1 and TRBJ2-3; 8 bases line up with TRBD2. V gave up 0 bases and J gave up 3 bases; unmatched junction bases: 3. CDR3 length equals 15 residues. Germline assignment: CDR1 SGHRS and CDR2 YFSETQ. The CDR3 protein is CASSLAGTRTDTQYF. The CDR3, as DNA: TGCGCCAGCAGCTTGGCCGGGACTAGAACAGATACGCAGTATTTT.

The genes are TRBV7-6 and TRBJ2-3, with a weak D call TRBD2 (6 bases). The CDR3 covers 13 residues. In germline, CDR1 is SGHVS, CDR2 FNYEAQ. V lost 5 bases, J lost 5 bases, and 11 bases lay in between. For the CDR3, the DNA is TGTGCCAGCAGCCCTAATAGCGGAGATACGCAGTATTTT. It is translated as CASSPNSGDTQYF.

In its sample, this clone was seen a few times. The J gene is TRBJ1-1, the V gene TRBV29-1; the D gene is possibly TRBD1 (5 bases). The CDR3 is 13 residues long. CDR1 and CDR2 (germline): SQVTM, ANQGSEA. V was cut by 7 bases and J by 1 base, with 13 bases left in between. This chain's CDR3 is CSALTDRNTEAFF. Here the CDR3 DNA reads TGCAGCGCCCTGACAGACAGGAACACTGAAGCTTTCTTT.

The chain is built from TRBV7-2 and TRBJ2-7; the match to TRBD2 covers 7 bases. Germline-derived CDR1 and CDR2 are SGHTA and FQGNSA. This CDR3 comprises 15 residues. The junction had 9 bases not matched to a gene; V was cut back by 4 bases and J by 3 bases. As DNA, the CDR3 is TGTGCCAGCAGCTCCGGGACTATTCTTCTCTACGAGCAGTACTTC. As protein: CASSSGTILLYEQYF.

The V call is TRBV19, the J call TRBJ1-5, with 10 bases aligning to TRBD1. Germline assignment: CDR1 LNHDA and CDR2 SQIVND (reference sequence). V lost 4 bases and J lost 7; bases outside the gene matches: 4. There are 14 residues in the CDR3. Written as DNA, the CDR3 is TGTGCCAGTAGTAGGGACAGGGGAGCCCAGCCCCAGCATTTT. Translation: CASSRDRGAQPQHF.

The rearrangement uses TRBV6-1 and TRBJ1-1; no clear D. Per the germline V gene, CDR1 is MNHNS and CDR2 is SASEGT. The CDR3 has 12 amino acids. Trimming stripped 4 bases from V and 1 base from J, with 4 bases between. Written as DNA, the CDR3 is TGTGCCAGCAGTGGATCGAACACTGAAGCTTTCTTT. Its translation: CASSGSNTEAFF.

The J gene is TRBJ1-6, the V gene TRBV12-5; D call uncertain. The CDR3 runs to 13 residues. CDR1 LGHNT and CDR2 FRNRAP come from the germline V gene. Trimming shortened V by 2 bases and J by 10 bases, and 9 bases separated the two germline ends. The CDR3 protein is CASGLNPRSPLHF. In DNA, the CDR3 is TGTGCTAGTGGTTTGAATCCGAGGTCACCCCTCCACTTT. The full variable domain, with the rest looked up from reference TRBV12-5 and TRBJ1-6, is DARVTQTPRHKVTEMGQEVTMRCQPILGHNTVFWYRQTMMQGLELLAYFRNRAPLDDSGMPKDRFSAEMPDATLATLKIQPSEPRDSAVYFCASGLNPRSPLHFGNGTRLTVT.

The J gene is TRBJ1-1, the V gene TRBV6-5; no firm D call. The CDR3 runs 14 residues. V was trimmed by 7 bases and J by 1 base, leaving 13 bases between them. Germline CDR1 reads MNHEY; CDR2 reads SVGAGI. CDR3 DNA: TGTGCCAGCATACCCGCATCAGCGAACACTGAAGCTTTCTTT. Its translation is CASIPASANTEAFF.